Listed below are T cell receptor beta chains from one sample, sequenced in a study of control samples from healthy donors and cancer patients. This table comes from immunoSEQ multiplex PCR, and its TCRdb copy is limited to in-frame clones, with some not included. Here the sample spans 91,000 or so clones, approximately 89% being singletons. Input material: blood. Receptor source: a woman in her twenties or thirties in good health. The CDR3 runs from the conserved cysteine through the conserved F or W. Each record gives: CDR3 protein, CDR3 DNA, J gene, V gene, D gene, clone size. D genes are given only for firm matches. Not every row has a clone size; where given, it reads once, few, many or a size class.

CDR3aa: CASSVEGLSTDTQYF
CDR3nt: TGTGCCAGCAGCGTAGAAGGGCTGAGCACAGATACGCAGTATTTT
j_gene: TRBJ2-3
v_gene: TRBV9
d_gene: -
abundance: -

CDR3aa: CASSQRAIPRETQYF
CDR3nt: TGTGCCAGCAGCCAACGAGCAATCCCAAGGGAGACCCAGTACTTC
j_gene: TRBJ2-5
v_gene: TRBV3-1/TRBV3-2
d_gene: -
abundance: -

CDR3aa: CASKVAGDSPLHF
CDR3nt: TGTGCCAGCAAGGTGGCAGGGGATTCACCCCTCCACTTT
j_gene: TRBJ1-6
v_gene: TRBV7-2
d_gene: -
abundance: -

CDR3aa: CASSNREGDTEAFF
CDR3nt: TGCGCCAGCAGTAACAGGGAGGGGGACACTGAAGCTTTCTTT
j_gene: TRBJ1-1
v_gene: TRBV10-2
d_gene: -
abundance: once

CDR3aa: CATLLRYTEAFF
CDR3nt: TGTGCCACCTTACTCAGGTATACTGAAGCTTTCTTT
j_gene: TRBJ1-1
v_gene: TRBV6-5
d_gene: -
abundance: -

CDR3aa: CASSSARGETQYF
CDR3nt: TGTGCCAGCAGTTCCGCCCGGGGGGAGACCCAGTACTTC
j_gene: TRBJ2-5
v_gene: TRBV2
d_gene: -
abundance: few

CDR3aa: CASSSPSTGMNTEAFF
CDR3nt: TGTGCCAGCAGTTCACCCTCGACAGGGATGAACACTGAAGCTTTCTTT
j_gene: TRBJ1-1
v_gene: TRBV28
d_gene: TRBD1
abundance: -

CDR3aa: CASSGTSGRSGGELFF
CDR3nt: TGTGCCAGCAGTGGGACTAGCGGGAGATCGGGCGGGGAGCTGTTTTTT
j_gene: TRBJ2-2
v_gene: TRBV6-1
d_gene: TRBD2
abundance: -

CDR3aa: CSVGINPGSGNTIYF
CDR3nt: TGCAGCGTTGGTATCAATCCGGGATCTGGAAACACCATATATTTT
j_gene: TRBJ1-3
v_gene: TRBV29-1
d_gene: -
abundance: -

CDR3aa: CASSLWFPWGWMNTEAFF
CDR3nt: TGTGCCAGCAGCTTATGGTTTCCCTGGGGGTGGATGAACACTGAAGCTTTCTTT
j_gene: TRBJ1-1
v_gene: TRBV7-7
d_gene: -
abundance: once

CDR3aa: CASSPPGHYSGANVLTF
CDR3nt: TGTGCCAGCAGTCCCCCGGGACACTACTCTGGGGCCAACGTCCTGACTTTC
j_gene: TRBJ2-6
v_gene: TRBV28
d_gene: -
abundance: -

CDR3aa: CASSPEGSADQETQYF
CDR3nt: TGTGCCAGCTCACCAGAAGGGTCCGCGGACCAAGAGACCCAGTACTTC
j_gene: TRBJ2-5
v_gene: TRBV18
d_gene: -
abundance: -

CDR3aa: CASSSGPNTEAFF
CDR3nt: TGTGCCAGCAGTTCCGGGCCGAACACTGAAGCTTTCTTT
j_gene: TRBJ1-1
v_gene: TRBV12-3/TRBV12-4
d_gene: -
abundance: -

CDR3aa: CASSPIGTVMNTEAFF
CDR3nt: TGCGCCAGCAGCCCAATAGGGACAGTAATGAACACTGAAGCTTTCTTT
j_gene: TRBJ1-1
v_gene: TRBV5-1
d_gene: TRBD1
abundance: once

CDR3aa: CASSEDRPLMGYTF
CDR3nt: TGTGCCAGCAGTGAGGACAGACCTCTTATGGGCTACACCTTC
j_gene: TRBJ1-2
v_gene: TRBV6-1
d_gene: -
abundance: -